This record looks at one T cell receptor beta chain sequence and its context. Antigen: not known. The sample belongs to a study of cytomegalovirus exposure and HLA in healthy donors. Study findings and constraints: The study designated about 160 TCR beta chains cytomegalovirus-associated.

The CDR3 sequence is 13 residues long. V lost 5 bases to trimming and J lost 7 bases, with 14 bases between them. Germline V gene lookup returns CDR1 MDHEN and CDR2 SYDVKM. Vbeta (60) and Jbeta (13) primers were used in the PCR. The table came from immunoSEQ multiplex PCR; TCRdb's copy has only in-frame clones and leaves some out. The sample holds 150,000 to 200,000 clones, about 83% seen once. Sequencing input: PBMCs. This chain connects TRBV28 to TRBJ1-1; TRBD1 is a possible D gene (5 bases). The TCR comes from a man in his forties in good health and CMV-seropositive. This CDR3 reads CASSARVSSEAFF. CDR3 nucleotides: TGTGCCAGCAGTGCCAGGGTCAGTAGTGAAGCTTTCTTT.